The source of this T cell receptor (beta chain) is a study of Ad26.COV2.S vaccination and SARS-CoV-2 variants. Sample treatment: some 20 received Ad26.COV2.S at low or high dose, single or two shots; about 5 received placebo; per-sample allocation not given. Sample collection was performed on day 63 after the first vaccine or placebo injection. An Ad26 vector carrying the Wuhan-strain SARS-CoV-2 spike served as the vaccine. Clones were read by immunoSEQ multiplex PCR, and TCRdb kept only the in-frame ones, dropping some. The sample gives 450,000 to 550,000 clones, 80% to 90% of which show up once; 1.5% to 2% is in the top ten. The CDR3 extends over 14 amino acids. Per the germline V gene, CDR1 is MNHEY and CDR2 is SVGAGI. The trim removed 0 bases at V and 6 bases at J, leaving 4 bases unmatched.

V is TRBV6-5 and J is TRBJ2-7, with 8 nucleotides matching TRBD1. Sequences were derived from peripheral blood, sampled in a trial of Ad26.COV2.S vaccine versus placebo. The source is a person between 18 and 59 years old who received the Ad26.COV2.S COVID-19 vaccine or a placebo. CDR3 residues: CASSYSGTGFEQYF. The CDR3 DNA follows: TGTGCCAGCAGTTACTCAGGGACAGGTTTCGAGCAGTACTTC.